This entry is about one TCR beta chain. Sample-barcoded 5' priming and a J-beta primer mix drove a second PCR of roughly 7 to 11 cycles. TCRdb recomputed calls from the 5' RACE reads with MiXCR, one row per CDR3 protein. This repertoire shows roughly 1,500,000 distinct CDR3 sequences, roughly 40% found once; its top ten account for roughly 7.9%. The data derive from a study of blood T cells in healthy people across ages. The CDR3 runs to 17 residues. Trimming removed 2 bases from V and 2 bases from J; junction bases left unmatched: 11. Germline loops: CDR1 SGHTA, CDR2 FQGNSA. Sequenced: blood. The chain couples TRBV7-2 to TRBJ2-7; 8 bases map to TRBD2. The TCR comes from a woman in her late teens or twenties in good health. This CDR3 is CASSLKIGGDKAYEQYF. CDR3 in DNA: TGTGCCAGCAGCTTAAAGATCGGGGGGGACAAAGCCTACGAGCAGTACTTC.